This TCR beta chain comes out of a study of OX40 agonist ivuxolimab in advanced cancers. Study overall: Previous treatment with anti-PD-1, anti-PD-L1 or anti-CTLA-4 therapy was allowed; about 37% had received some. Of the patients, three showed partial responses, one with hepatocellular carcinoma and two with cutaneous melanoma.

About this clone itself: Its cognate antigen is unknown.

Study results and limitations: Near-lowest levels of clonal expansion characterized partial responders at 0.1-3.0 mg/kg.

Sequencing used immunoSEQ multiplex PCR; TCRdb keeps in-frame clones, though not all of them. This table holds approximately 29,000 clones, approximately 80% found once. Germline V lookup: CDR1 SGHDN, CDR2 FVKESK. V lost 2 bases and J 4 bases, leaving 18 bases between the germline ends. The CDR3 sequence is 16 residues long. The genes are TRBV14 and TRBJ2-7, with D tentatively TRBD1 or TRBD2 (5 bases each). The TCR originated in an adult with an advanced solid tumor such as melanoma, head and neck, liver or kidney cancer. This material consisted of CD4+ or CD8+ T cells sorted from blood, taken in a trial of the OX40 agonist ivuxolimab. This chain's CDR3 is CASSQQKIGTLYEQYF. DNA for the CDR3: TGTGCCAGCAGCCAACAAAAGATTGGGACCTTGTACGAGCAGTACTTC.